This TCR beta chain was sequenced during a study of blood T cell repertoires in COVID-19. Produced via immunoSEQ multiplex PCR; TCRdb's table is partial and in-frame only. The sample records some 150,000 clones, more than 80% being singletons. The germline V gene has CDR1 KGHSH and CDR2 LQKENI. Between the trimmed V and J ends, which lost 3 bases and 0 bases, there was a span of 14 bases. The CDR3 totals 16 residues. This receptor was taken from a man aged 60 to 69 with acute or convalescent COVID-19. Material: peripheral blood. The chain links TRBV18 to TRBJ1-1; maybe TRBD1 (6 bases). This chain's CDR3 is CASSPRGGLMNTEAFF. The CDR3 DNA reads TGTGCCAGCTCACCCCGGGGGGGGCTTATGAACACTGAAGCTTTCTTT.